A single sample is the source of the 26 T cell receptor beta chains below, sequenced in a study of blood T cell repertoires in COVID-19. The assay was immunoSEQ multiplex PCR, and TCRdb's table has in-frame clones only and misses some. The sample shows about 260,000 clones, 80% to 90% of them seen only once. The sequencing sample was made of peripheral blood. All receptors come from a woman between 65 and 79 years old with COVID-19, enrolled during active disease.

The chain carries TRBV11-2 and TRBJ2-3; D gene unclear. Trimming stripped 5 bases from V and 7 bases from J, with 16 bases between. Germline V gene lookup returns CDR1 SGHAT and CDR2 FQNNGV. The CDR3 runs to 14 residues. The CDR3 DNA is TGTGCCAGCAGCACAGTATACGCTGTAAATACGCAGTATTTT. It is translated as CASSTVYAVNTQYF.

V usage is TRBV7-8 and J usage is TRBJ2-2; 9 bases line up with TRBD2. Germline CDR1 is SGHVS and CDR2 is FQNEAQ. This CDR3 region has 15 residues. V trimming: 1 base; J trimming: 5 bases; junction bases outside the gene matches: 2. The CDR3 protein is CASSLVAGGTGELFF. The CDR3 region has the DNA TGTGCCAGCAGCTTAGTTGCGGGAGGGACCGGGGAGCTGTTTTTT. The variable domain in full, with the rest retrieved from reference TRBV7-8 and TRBJ2-2, is GAGVSQSPRYKVAKRGQDVALRCDPISGHVSLFWYQQALGQGPEFLTYFQNEAQLDKSGLPSDRFFAERPEGSVSTLKIQRTQQEDSAVYLCASSLVAGGTGELFFGEGSRLTVL.

V gene TRBV6-1 combines with J gene TRBJ2-1, with 7 positions matching TRBD2. The CDR3 extends over 14 amino acids. Germline trimming cut 2 bases from V and 7 bases from J; bases unmatched to any gene: 5. Germline CDR1 and CDR2: MNHNS and SASEGT. In DNA, the CDR3 is TGTGCCAGCAGTGAAAGGGGACTATGGAATGAGCAGTTCTTC. Translation gives CASSERGLWNEQFF.

This rearrangement joins TRBV6-5 to TRBJ2-1; D might be TRBD2 (6 bases). The CDR3 is 15 residues long. V gave up 5 bases and J gave up 0 bases, with 11 bases separating them. Germline-derived CDR1 and CDR2 are MNHEY and SVGAGI. For the CDR3, the DNA is TGTGCCAGCAGTACTAGCTGGAGCTCCTACAATGAGCAGTTCTTC. This codes for CASSTSWSSYNEQFF.

The rearrangement links TRBV4-2 to TRBJ2-7, with 15 bases aligning to TRBD2. V dropped 4 bases and J dropped 4; count of bases not matched to a gene: 5. Germline V gene sequence: CDR1 LGHNA, CDR2 YNFKEQ. The CDR3 totals 16 residues. CDR3 protein: CASSLGLAGGAYEQYF. CDR3 DNA sequence: TGTGCCAGCAGCCTGGGACTAGCGGGAGGCGCTTACGAGCAGTACTTC.

This clone was detected only once. In nucleotides, the CDR3 is TGTGCCAGCAGCTCAGGGGCTAGCGGGACTAGCACAGATACGCAGTATTTT. Protein product: CASSSGASGTSTDTQYF. The chain employs TRBV11-3 and TRBJ2-3; TRBD2 agrees at 9 bases. V was clipped by 4 bases and J by 0 bases; unmatched bases: 8. Germline V gives CDR1 SGHNT, CDR2 YENEEA. The CDR3 is made up of 17 amino acids.

This chain joins TRBV28 and TRBJ2-4; D might be TRBD1 (6 bases). CDR3 length equals 15 residues. CDR1 MDHEN and CDR2 SYDVKM come from the germline V gene. Trimming left V 5 bases short and J 7 bases short, with 18 bases between. Here the CDR3 DNA reads TGTGCCAGCAGTAGAGGGGGTAACTCTGGCAACATTCAGTACTTC. Translated, it gives CASSRGGNSGNIQYF.

The chain joins TRBV30 to TRBJ1-3; unclear D gene. Per the germline V gene, CDR1 is GTSNPN and CDR2 is SVGIG (reference sequence). This CDR3 contains 15 residues. V gave up 2 bases and J gave up 4 bases, with 15 bases separating them. The CDR3 sequence: CAWSLPKPSGNTIYF. In nucleotides, the CDR3 is TGTGCCTGGAGTCTACCCAAGCCCTCAGGAAACACCATATATTTT.

CDR3 region: CASSITGTGSNEKLFF. In DNA form, the CDR3 reads TGTGCCAGCAGCATAACCGGGACAGGGTCTAATGAAAAACTGTTTTTT. The chain couples TRBV7-2 to TRBJ1-4, with TRBD1 matching 9 bases. The germline V gene has CDR1 SGHTA and CDR2 FQGNSA. This CDR3 region has 16 residues. With 5 bases clipped from V and 3 bases from J, the junction kept 7 bases outside the gene matches.

This clone has only a few counts. The genes are TRBV6-1 and TRBJ1-1, with D maybe TRBD1 (6 bases). Germline CDR1 reads MNHNS; CDR2 reads SASEGT. This CDR3 is 16 amino acids long. V lost 3 bases to trimming and J lost 5 bases, with 19 bases between them. This CDR3 is CASSEATRGGTTEAFF. The CDR3 region has the DNA TGTGCCAGCAGTGAGGCTACAAGGGGGGGTACTACTGAAGCTTTCTTT.

This sequence joins TRBV11-2 and TRBJ2-1; D is possibly TRBD2 (6 bases). The germline V gene encodes CDR1 SGHAT and CDR2 FQNNGV. With 1 base removed from V and 8 bases from J, the gap between germline ends came to 12 bases. CDR3 length: 14 residues. CDR3 amino acids: CASSLGLGSYEQFF. The CDR3 DNA is TGTGCCAGCAGCTTAGGACTAGGGTCGTATGAGCAGTTCTTC.

The chain is built from TRBV10-3 and TRBJ2-3; 8 bases map to TRBD2. The CDR3 consists of 14 residues. V shed 6 bases, J shed 4 bases, and the junction held 6 bases outside the gene matches. Per the germline V gene, CDR1 is ENHRY and CDR2 is SYGVKD. The CDR3 DNA reads as TGTGCCATCAGATCCGGGGGGGGCGCAGATACGCAGTATTTT. It specifies CAIRSGGGADTQYF.

This chain links TRBV18 with TRBJ1-3; 8 nucleotides match TRBD1. The CDR3 extends over 15 amino acids. V dropped 3 bases and J dropped 1; count of bases not matched to a gene: 2. From germline, CDR1 is KGHSH and CDR2 LQKENI. CDR3 amino acids: CASSPRTGSGNTIYF. CDR3 DNA sequence: TGTGCCAGCTCACCTCGGACAGGGTCTGGAAACACCATATATTTT.

This clone has just a few counts. This chain uses TRBV10-3 with TRBJ2-7, with 8 bases identical to TRBD1. The germline V gene has CDR1 ENHRY and CDR2 SYGVKD. The J segment lost 2 bases and the V segment lost 3 bases, leaving 3 bases of the junction unmatched. This CDR3 comprises 14 residues. This CDR3 reads CAISDPGQAYEQYF. The CDR3 DNA is TGTGCCATCAGTGACCCGGGACAGGCCTACGAGCAGTACTTC.

The chain has TRBV19 and TRBJ1-5; 7 nucleotides align to TRBD1. Trimming at V came to 5 bases and at J to 5 bases, leaving 6 bases not matched to a gene. This CDR3 has 14 residues. CDR1 and CDR2 (germline): LNHDA, SQIVND (reference sequence). The CDR3 reads CASSEQGRYQPQHF. The CDR3 nucleotides are TGTGCCAGTAGTGAACAGGGGCGGTATCAGCCCCAGCATTTT.

The V and J genes are TRBV12-3 or TRBV12-4 and TRBJ2-2; D may be TRBD2 (6 bases). V was pared by 6 bases and J by 6 bases, with 8 bases between. The CDR3 covers 12 residues. The CDR3 bases are TGTGCCAGCAGGTGGGGGGCCGGGGAGCTGTTTTTT. Protein product: CASRWGAGELFF.

This clone has only one observation. This chain links TRBV28 with TRBJ2-3; no definite D call. Trimming stripped 2 bases from V and 2 bases from J, with 11 bases between. The CDR3 has 15 residues. The germline V gene encodes CDR1 MDHEN and CDR2 SYDVKM. The CDR3 nucleotides are TGTGCCAGCAGTTTAGCAACCGACTCCACAGATACGCAGTATTTT. The encoded protein is CASSLATDSTDTQYF. The full variable domain, completed using reference TRBV28 and TRBJ2-3, is DVKVTQSSRYLVKRTGEKVFLECVQDMDHENMFWYRQDPGLGLRLIYFSYDVKMKEKGDIPEGYSVSREKKERFSLILESASTNQTSMYLCASSLATDSTDTQYFGPGTRLTVL.

The V call is TRBV12-3 or TRBV12-4, the J call TRBJ1-1, with a possible D match to TRBD1 (5 bases). The length of the CDR3 is 12 residues. Trimming removed 6 bases at V and 5 bases at J, with 10 bases between. CDR3 sequence: CASRVTATEAFF. The CDR3 DNA follows: TGTGCCAGCAGGGTGACAGCTACTGAAGCTTTCTTT.

As DNA, the CDR3 is TGTGCCAGTAATTCAGGGCTCGACGAGCAGTACTTC. Its translation: CASNSGLDEQYF. The J gene is TRBJ2-7, the V gene TRBV19, with D perhaps TRBD1 (5 bases). Germline lookup yields CDR1 LNHDA and CDR2 SQIVND (reference sequence). There are 12 residues in the CDR3. With 7 bases removed from V and 5 bases from J, the gap between germline ends came to 12 bases.

V usage is TRBV27 and J usage is TRBJ2-1; a weak D match, TRBD2 (5 bases). CDR3 length equals 11 residues. Between the trimmed V and J ends, which lost 2 bases and 10 bases, there was a span of 6 bases. Looked up from germline, CDR1 is MNHEY and CDR2 is SMNVEV (reference sequence). In DNA form, the CDR3 reads TGTGCCAGCAGTTTAGCGGGCGAGCAGTTCTTC. This gives the protein CASSLAGEQFF.

This chain's CDR3 is CASTLDRNYGYTF. The CDR3 DNA reads as TGTGCCAGCACCCTCGACAGAAACTATGGCTACACCTTC. This rearrangement joins TRBV28 to TRBJ1-2, with D tentatively TRBD1 (5 bases). Germline V gene sequence: CDR1 MDHEN, CDR2 SYDVKM. V was clipped by 7 bases and J by 2 bases, with 11 bases between them. This CDR3 region has 13 residues.

The chain employs TRBV3-1 (or the pseudogene TRBV3-2) and TRBJ1-1, with 8 nucleotides matching TRBD1. The V gene's germline CDR1 is LGHDT and CDR2 YNNKEL (reference sequence). The CDR3 totals 14 residues. The junction had 10 bases not matched to a gene; V was cut back by 3 bases and J by 10 bases. CDR3 residues: CASSQVDREVLAFF. The CDR3 bases are TGTGCCAGCAGCCAGGTGGACAGGGAGGTGTTAGCTTTCTTT.

With respect to this clone: The same CDR3 arises from other DNA sequences in this sample as well. This chain uses TRBV12-3 or TRBV12-4 with TRBJ2-7, with a tentative D call TRBD1 (5 bases). Trimming shortened V by 5 bases and J by 4 bases, and 9 bases separated the two germline ends. The length of the CDR3 is 12 residues. The CDR3 sequence: CASSLQGYEQYF. The CDR3 DNA reads as TGTGCCAGCAGTCTGCAGGGATACGAGCAGTACTTC.

This chain connects TRBV7-9 to TRBJ1-2; possible D gene TRBD1, 6 bases. The CDR3 length is 17 residues. Germline lookup yields CDR1 SEHNR and CDR2 FQNEAQ (reference sequence). Deletions cut 5 bases from V and 5 bases from J, with 24 bases between. The CDR3 DNA reads TGTGCCAGCAGCAAAACTCGGACAGCTCGAGATCGGTATGGCTACACCTTC. Translation: CASSKTRTARDRYGYTF.

V gene TRBV21-1 combines with J gene TRBJ1-6; TRBD1 was called by the table and not checked on the DNA. TRBV21-1 is listed as a pseudogene. CDR3 length: 14 amino acids. The CDR3 nucleotides read TGTGCCAGCAGCGAACGACAGGGGAATTCACCCCTCCACTTT. It encodes CASSERQGNSPLHF.

The gene calls are TRBV29-1 and TRBJ1-6; D remains unclear. The CDR3 is 14 amino acids. With 6 bases removed from V and 7 bases from J, the gap between germline ends came to 16 bases. Per the germline V gene, CDR1 is SQVTM and CDR2 is ANQGSEA. As DNA, the CDR3 is TGCAGCGTCCGTCTTTCGGGTGCCAATTCACCCCTCCACTTT. It specifies CSVRLSGANSPLHF.